This TCR beta chain derives from a study of Ad26.COV2.S vaccination and SARS-CoV-2 variants. Using immunoSEQ multiplex PCR, the repertoire was profiled, and TCRdb retains in-frame clones only, with some absent. The table includes 320,000 or so clones, 85% to 90% detected once. This CDR3 region has 13 residues. V shed 6 bases and J shed 4 bases, with 13 bases lying between them. Details on this clone: Its antigen is undetermined.

Study results and limitations: Recipients given vaccine exceeded placebo recipients in spike-specific TCR breadth.

The treatment: around 19 received Ad26.COV2.S at low or high dose, single or two shots; about 5 received placebo; per-sample allocation not given. Each sample was drawn 63 days after the first injection (of vaccine or placebo). This specimen was peripheral blood, taken in a trial of Ad26.COV2.S vaccine versus placebo. The sequence came from a person aged 18-65 years who received the Ad26.COV2.S COVID-19 vaccine or a placebo. The chain joins TRBV12-3 or TRBV12-4 to TRBJ2-7, with TRBD1 as a possible D gene (6 bases). The CDR3 DNA follows: TGTGCCAGCAGCGTATCACAGGGTTACGAGCAGTACTTC. Its protein is CASSVSQGYEQYF.